Listed here are 30 T cell receptor beta chains from one sample, sequenced in a study of shared clonotypes between healthy human individuals. Sequenced by immunoSEQ multiplex PCR; TCRdb stores in-frame clones only, minus some. Here the sample spans some 650,000 clones, more than 95% being singletons. The sequencing sample was made of naive CD4+ T cells sorted from blood. Subset meaning: CD45RA+ positively selected. These TCRs come from a woman aged 25 to 39 in good health.

This chain connects TRBV23-1 to TRBJ2-1, with 12 bases matching TRBD2. TRBV23-1 is an open reading frame, and its role is uncertain. This CDR3 is 19 amino acids long. The junction had 15 bases not matched to a gene; V was cut back by 5 bases and J by 4 bases. CDR3 residues: CASSTNKPGLAGVYNEQFF. The CDR3 coding sequence is TGCGCCAGCAGTACCAATAAGCCGGGACTAGCGGGCGTGTACAATGAGCAGTTCTTC.

On this clone: Distinct nucleotide sequences in the sample also encode this CDR3. The rearrangement joins TRBV4-1 to TRBJ2-7; D is undetermined. The germline V and J ends were trimmed by 3 bases and 0 bases, with 6 bases remaining between them. Germline values: CDR1 MGHRA, CDR2 YSYEKL. The CDR3 totals 13 residues. The CDR3 DNA sequence: TGCGCCAGCAGCCAGACCTACTCCTACGAGCAGTACTTC. Translating it yields CASSQTYSYEQYF.

The gene calls are TRBV6-5 and TRBJ1-2; D perhaps matches TRBD1 (5 bases). The germline V gene has CDR1 MNHEY and CDR2 SVGAGI. The length of the CDR3 is 14 residues. V was cut by 7 bases and J by 4 bases, with 16 bases left in between. The CDR3 sequence: CASTHQQGVYGYTF. CDR3 DNA: TGTGCCAGCACCCACCAGCAGGGTGTCTATGGCTACACCTTC.

The gene calls are TRBV7-6 and TRBJ2-3; 9 bases map to TRBD2. The V gene end was trimmed by 5 bases and the J gene end by 1 base; junction bases not matched to a gene: 1. Per the germline V gene, CDR1 is SGHVS and CDR2 is FNYEAQ. The length of the CDR3 is 14 residues. CDR3 sequence: CASSPSGGTDTQYF. CDR3 coding DNA: TGTGCCAGCAGCCCTAGCGGGGGCACAGATACGCAGTATTTT. The full variable domain, rest sourced from reference TRBV7-6 and TRBJ2-3, is GAGVSQSPRYKVTKRGQDVALRCDPISGHVSLYWYRQALGQGPEFLTYFNYEAQQDKSGLPNDRFSAERPEGSISTLTIQRTEQRDSAMYRCASSPSGGTDTQYFGPGTRLTVL.

The chain recombines TRBV7-8 with TRBJ2-6; D is unclear. V lost 5 bases and J 0 bases, leaving 11 bases between the germline ends. The CDR3 is 16 amino acids. CDR1 and CDR2 (germline): SGHVS, FQNEAQ. The CDR3 loop reads CASSVSQLSGANVLTF. Written as DNA, the CDR3 is TGTGCCAGCAGCGTGTCGCAGCTCTCTGGGGCCAACGTCCTGACTTTC.

This clone appeared a single time. This chain joins TRBV19 and TRBJ2-2; D possibly uses TRBD1 or TRBD2 (7 bases each). V was shortened by 7 bases and J by 0 bases, with 15 bases between the two germline ends. Germline V gives CDR1 LNHDA, CDR2 SQIVND (reference sequence). This CDR3 has 16 amino acids. The CDR3 sequence is CASTRGGTTNTGELFF. CDR3 nucleotides: TGTGCCAGTACCAGGGGGGGGACTACGAACACCGGGGAGCTGTTTTTT.

V is TRBV25-1 and J is TRBJ2-7; 7 nucleotides align to TRBD2. Trimming took 4 bases from V and 5 from J; bases not matched to a gene: 11. This CDR3 has 15 residues. CDR1 is MGHDK, CDR2 SYGVNS, per germline. CDR3 DNA sequence: TGTGCCAGCAGTGGAACGGAGACTAGCAATCACGAGCAGTACTTC. Amino acids: CASSGTETSNHEQYF.

This chain joins TRBV2 and TRBJ1-1; D gene unclear. The ends were cut back, 3 bases at V and 0 bases at J, with 11 bases in the middle. The CDR3 is 15 residues long. Germline CDR1 and CDR2: SNHLY and FYNNEI. This CDR3 reads CASSDSGSMNTEAFF. In nucleotides, the CDR3 is TGTGCCAGCAGTGACTCGGGAAGTATGAACACTGAAGCTTTCTTT.

This chain links TRBV7-8 with TRBJ2-5, with D unclear. The J call is in doubt because the DNA end fits TRBJ2-7 better. CDR1 and CDR2 (germline): SGHVS, FQNEAQ. This CDR3 is built from 13 residues. The CDR3 sequence is CASSLDSRYEQYF. CDR3 in DNA: TGTGCCAGCAGCTTAGACAGCCGCTACGAGCAGTACTTC.

The chain combines TRBV28 with TRBJ1-2; no definite D call. From germline, CDR1 is MDHEN and CDR2 SYDVKM. Trimming left V 6 bases short and J 4 bases short, with 15 bases between. The CDR3 has 14 residues. As DNA, the CDR3 is TGTGCCAGCAGCCTAAACGGCGCTACCTATGGCTACACCTTC. It specifies CASSLNGATYGYTF.

The chain is built from TRBV11-2 and TRBJ2-5; the D call may be TRBD1 or TRBD2 (6 bases each). The CDR3 extends over 16 amino acids. The V and J ends lost 2 bases and 4 bases respectively, with 17 bases between them. Germline CDR1 and CDR2: SGHAT and FQNNGV. The CDR3 loop is CASSLLGGAKRETQYF. As DNA, the CDR3 is TGTGCCAGCAGCTTACTCGGGGGCGCAAAGCGAGAGACCCAGTACTTC. The variable domain in full, completed from reference TRBV11-2 and TRBJ2-5, reads EAGVAQSPRYKIIEKRQSVAFWCNPISGHATLYWYQQILGQGPKLLIQFQNNGVVDDSQLPKDRFSAERLKGVDSTLKIQPAKLEDSAVYLCASSLLGGAKRETQYFGPGTRLLVL.

The CDR3 spells CASSRDSLNQPQHF. As DNA, the CDR3 is TGTGCCAGCAGTCGGGACAGTCTCAATCAGCCCCAGCATTTT. This sequence joins TRBV28 and TRBJ1-5, with TRBD1 identical over 7 bases. Per germline, CDR1 MDHEN and CDR2 SYDVKM. With V trimmed by 5 bases and J by 3 bases, 4 bases remained unmatched. The CDR3 has 14 amino acids.

V usage is TRBV10-1 and J usage is TRBJ2-6; possibly TRBD2 for D (7 bases). The germline V gene encodes CDR1 WNHNN and CDR2 SYGVQD (reference sequence). The V and J ends lost 5 bases and 0 bases respectively, with 8 bases between them. The CDR3 consists of 15 residues. The CDR3 DNA reads as TGCGCCAGCAGTAGGGGGGGCTCTGGGGCCAACGTCCTGACTTTC. Translating it yields CASSRGGSGANVLTF.

The gene calls are TRBV7-7 and TRBJ2-5; 7 bases fit TRBD1. This CDR3 region has 14 residues. V lost 6 bases and J lost 1; bases outside the gene matches: 5. CDR1 is SSHAT, CDR2 FNYEAQ, per germline (reference sequence). CDR3 DNA sequence: TGTGCCAGCAGTTCGACAGGGAGCCAAGAGACCCAGTACTTC. It encodes CASSSTGSQETQYF.

This rearrangement joins TRBV18 to TRBJ2-5, with no clear D. The germline V gene encodes CDR1 KGHSH and CDR2 LQKENI. The V end was cut by 0 bases, the J end by 2 bases, with 7 bases between. The CDR3 is made up of 14 amino acids. The CDR3 spells CASSPPTLQETQYF. The CDR3 DNA follows: TGTGCCAGCTCACCACCGACCCTACAAGAGACCCAGTACTTC. Using reference TRBV18 and TRBJ2-5 for the parts outside the CDR3, the full variable domain is NAGVMQNPRHLVRRRGQEARLRCSPMKGHSHVYWYRQLPEEGLKFMVYLQKENIIDESGMPKERFSAEFPKEGPSILRIQQVVRGDSAAYFCASSPPTLQETQYFGPGTRLLVL.

J is TRBJ1-4 and V is TRBV9; D is unresolved. Trimming removed 6 bases at V and 6 bases at J, with 18 bases between. This CDR3 spans 15 amino acids. Germline-derived CDR1 and CDR2 are SGDLS and YYNGEE. CDR3 in DNA: TGTGCCAGCACCAGCCTCAGGCAGACTGATGAAAAACTGTTTTTT. Encoded protein: CASTSLRQTDEKLFF.

The rearrangement uses TRBV5-1 and TRBJ2-1, with TRBD2 matching over 9 bases. After removal of 0 bases from V and 2 bases from J, the junction contained 9 bases not matched to a gene. The germline gives CDR1 SGHRS, CDR2 YFSETQ. The CDR3 is made up of 18 amino acids. The CDR3 loop reads CASSLAAAGGVPYNEQFF. The DNA of the CDR3 is TGCGCCAGCAGCTTGGCCGCAGCGGGAGGAGTCCCCTACAATGAGCAGTTCTTC.

With regard to this clone: Other nucleotide sequences in the sample specify the same CDR3. J is TRBJ1-5 and V is TRBV28; possible D gene TRBD1, 6 bases. The germline V gene encodes CDR1 MDHEN and CDR2 SYDVKM. The V end was cut by 2 bases, the J end by 4 bases, with 12 bases between. The CDR3 is 15 amino acids. The CDR3 DNA reads TGTGCCAGCAGTTTAGGGGGCACAGGTAATCAGCCCCAGCATTTT. Its translation is CASSLGGTGNQPQHF.

The gene calls are TRBV18 and TRBJ2-7; no clear D gene. V lost 6 bases, J lost 3 bases, and 18 bases lay in between. The CDR3 has 15 residues. Per germline, CDR1 KGHSH and CDR2 LQKENI. CDR3 nucleotide sequence: TGTGCCAGCTCCCGATCCCCCGACCTGCACTACGAGCAGTACTTC. Its translation: CASSRSPDLHYEQYF.

This clone appeared once. The chain has TRBV2 and TRBJ2-4, with 7 bases that match TRBD2. There are 13 residues in the CDR3. After removal of 11 bases from V and 4 bases from J, the junction contained 8 bases not matched to a gene. Per germline, CDR1 SNHLY and CDR2 FYNNEI. CDR3 bases: TGTGCCTCGCGGGAGTTTGGGAAAAACATTCAGTACTTC. It codes for CASREFGKNIQYF.

V and J are TRBV13 and TRBJ2-7; perhaps TRBD2 as D (5 bases). The V gene's germline CDR1 is PRHDT and CDR2 FYEKMQ (reference sequence). V was pared by 3 bases and J by 3 bases, with 9 bases between. This CDR3 region has 13 residues. The CDR3 DNA reads TGTGCCAGCAGCTTGAGCGGTTACTACGAGCAGTACTTC. Residues: CASSLSGYYEQYF.

The chain carries TRBV6-5 and TRBJ2-5; D perhaps matches TRBD2 (6 bases). The CDR3 covers 14 residues. CDR1 and CDR2 from the germline V gene are MNHEY and SVGAGI. With 0 bases removed from V and 2 bases from J, the gap between germline ends came to 7 bases. The CDR3 DNA reads as TGTGCCAGCAGTTACTCACTAGCTCAAGAGACCCAGTACTTC. It encodes CASSYSLAQETQYF.

This clone is a singleton in its sample. The CDR3: CASSLAGSTRTMQFF. The CDR3 coding sequence is TGTGCCAGCAGCTTAGCTGGTTCGACGAGGACAATGCAGTTCTTC. The chain combines TRBV7-6 with TRBJ2-1, with a tentative D call TRBD1 (5 bases). CDR1 SGHVS and CDR2 FNYEAQ come from the germline V gene. The CDR3 consists of 15 residues. V gave up 0 bases and J gave up 12 bases, with 18 bases separating them. The entire variable domain, with the rest obtained from reference TRBV7-6 and TRBJ2-1, is as follows: GAGVSQSPRYKVTKRGQDVALRCDPISGHVSLYWYRQALGQGPEFLTYFNYEAQQDKSGLPNDRFSAERPEGSISTLTIQRTEQRDSAMYRCASSLAGSTRTMQFFGPGTRLTVL.

For the CDR3, the DNA is TGTGCCTATGGCAGGGGGCAGGAGGATGGCTACACCTTC. Its protein product is CAYGRGQEDGYTF. The chain carries TRBV11-2 and TRBJ1-2, with 8 bases aligning to TRBD1. V dropped 11 bases and J dropped 6; count of bases not matched to a gene: 11. The CDR3 has 13 residues. The V gene's germline CDR1 is SGHAT and CDR2 FQNNGV.

The J gene is TRBJ1-3, the V gene TRBV18; D gene unclear. Trimming left V 6 bases short and J 0 bases short, with 12 bases between. This CDR3 region has 15 residues. CDR1 is KGHSH, CDR2 LQKENI, per germline. The CDR3 here is CASSPMAGSGNTIYF. CDR3 in DNA: TGTGCCAGCTCCCCAATGGCTGGCTCTGGAAACACCATATATTTT.

The chain employs TRBV11-3 and TRBJ2-1, with no clear D. V was clipped by 1 base and J by 7 bases, with 8 bases between them. The length of the CDR3 is 13 residues. Per the germline V gene, CDR1 is SGHNT and CDR2 is YENEEA. The CDR3 reads CASSLATRNEQFF. In DNA, the CDR3 is TGTGCCAGCAGCTTAGCAACCCGGAATGAGCAGTTCTTC.

The chain uses TRBV30 and TRBJ1-2; tentatively, D is TRBD1 (5 bases). The V and J ends lost 2 bases and 5 bases respectively, with 9 bases between them. The germline V gene encodes CDR1 GTSNPN and CDR2 SVGIG (reference sequence). The CDR3 contains 12 residues. The CDR3 region has the DNA TGTGCCTGGAGTAGACAGACATATGGCTACACCTTC. It is translated as CAWSRQTYGYTF.

The gene calls are TRBV5-1 and TRBJ2-7; TRBD2 matches 9 bases. V shed 0 bases and J 1 base; nucleotides not matched to a gene: 5. CDR1 and CDR2 from the germline V gene are SGHRS and YFSETQ. The CDR3 length is 16 residues. The chain's CDR3 is CASSLVAGGGSYEQYF. The DNA of the CDR3 is TGCGCCAGCAGCTTGGTGGCGGGAGGGGGATCCTACGAGCAGTACTTC. Variable domain in full (rest from reference TRBV5-1 and TRBJ2-7): KAGVTQTPRYLIKTRGQQVTLSCSPISGHRSVSWYQQTPGQGLQFLFEYFSETQRNKGNFPGRFSGRQFSNSRSEMNVSTLELGDSALYLCASSLVAGGGSYEQYFGPGTRLTVT.

The V and J genes are TRBV2 and TRBJ1-1; D remains ambiguous. Deletions cut 2 bases from V and 2 bases from J, with 12 bases between. The CDR3 has 15 residues. The V gene's germline CDR1 is SNHLY and CDR2 FYNNEI. Here the CDR3 DNA reads TGTGCCAGCAGTGAAAGTTGGCGTGGAAACACTGAAGCTTTCTTT. It encodes CASSESWRGNTEAFF.

V and J are TRBV5-1 and TRBJ2-3, with D unresolved. The CDR3 is 12 residues long. CDR1 and CDR2 (germline): SGHRS, YFSETQ. V lost 2 bases, J lost 4 bases, and 5 bases lay in between. CDR3 DNA: TGCGCCAGCAGCTTCATAGCAGATACGCAGTATTTT. Its translation is CASSFIADTQYF.